This T cell receptor (beta chain) was profiled in a study of T cells in Graves' hyperthyroidism and ophthalmopathy. Trimming stripped 2 bases from V and 4 bases from J, with 11 bases between. From germline, CDR1 is MNHEY and CDR2 SVGAGI. The CDR3 covers 15 residues. The TCR beta CDR3 regions underwent amplification using RNA transcripts as the source. Using the HTBI primer set, a first-round RT-PCR was run on the TCR CDR3. TCRdb processed the multiplex PCR reads anew with MiXCR; each CDR3 protein has one entry. The top ten clones hold approximately 7% of a sample with 540,000 or so distinct CDR3 sequences, around a sixth of them seen once. This clonotype was detected only a few times.

The sequenced sample was blood. The rearrangement joins TRBV6-5 to TRBJ2-2; a weak D match, TRBD1 (5 bases). This clonotype was obtained from a woman aged 25 to 45 with Graves' hyperthyroidism. CDR3 in amino acids: CASSYAAGPTGELFF. The CDR3 DNA reads as TGTGCCAGCAGTTACGCGGCAGGGCCCACCGGGGAGCTGTTTTTT.